The clone carrying this T cell receptor beta chain was seen at least ten times. The data were taken from a study of CD8+CD57+ T cells in acquired aplastic anemia. Germline V lookup: CDR1 SGHVS, CDR2 FNYEAQ. V shed 5 bases and J 6 bases; nucleotides not matched to a gene: 7. The CDR3 extends over 13 amino acids. Patients chosen for sequencing had shown CD8+CD57+ cell expansion by flow cytometry. The template for TCR beta VDJ and CDR3 sequence profiling was genomic DNA. Each CDR3 protein is one row after TCRdb ran MiXCR on the reads. In the table there are a few hundred thousand distinct CDR3 sequences, 45% to 65% of which are singletons.

The sequenced material came from sorted CD4+, CD8+, or CD8+CD57+ T cells (not recorded which) from PBMCs. This receptor was taken from a human donor with aplastic anemia. The genes are TRBV7-6 and TRBJ2-7; TRBD1 aligns across 7 bases. The CDR3 nucleotides read TGTGCCAGCAGCACGACAGGGTACGGCGAGCAGTACTTC. Translation gives CASSTTGYGEQYF.